A single sample gave rise to the 21 T cell receptor beta chains below, sequenced in a study of T cell repertoires in cytomegalovirus infection. These receptors are not linked to any known antigen. TCRdb analysed the reads with MiXCR anew, one entry per CDR3 protein. Among about a million distinct CDR3 sequences listed, 25% to 40% were seen once. The starting material was cultured CD8+ T cells from PBMCs, obtained from culture after CMV antigen stimulation. These receptors were taken from a human donor in good health (CMV status not recorded). Some clones in this sample may be carry-over from other donors' samples.

V gene TRBV10-2 combines with J gene TRBJ2-1; no definite D call. In germline, CDR1 is WSHSY, CDR2 SAAADI. V lost 0 bases and J lost 1, with 4 bases in between. The CDR3 has 14 residues. DNA of the CDR3: TGCGCCAGCAGTGAGTCGACTTCCTACAATGAGCAGTTCTTC. This translates into CASSESTSYNEQFF.

This clonotype was seen many times. The chain is built from TRBV7-2 and TRBJ1-5, with no clear D. Germline V gene data show CDR1 as SGHTA and CDR2 as FQGNSA. Trimming removed 7 bases at V and 0 bases at J, with 7 bases between. This CDR3 has 13 residues. For the CDR3, the DNA is TGTGCCAGCAAAATGACTAGCAATCAGCCCCAGCATTTT. Its translation is CASKMTSNQPQHF.

The J gene is TRBJ1-6, the V gene TRBV7-9; a weak D match, TRBD1 (5 bases). Trimming pared 1 base from V and 6 bases from J, leaving 13 bases between. Germline CDR1 reads SEHNR; CDR2 reads FQNEAQ (reference sequence). CDR3 length: 16 amino acids. CDR3 residues: CASSLGQGGANSPLHF. CDR3 in DNA: TGTGCCAGCAGCTTAGGGCAGGGAGGGGCTAATTCACCCCTCCACTTT.

The chain couples TRBV27 to TRBJ2-1; 9 bases are a match to TRBD1. Germline V gene data show CDR1 as MNHEY and CDR2 as SMNVEV (reference sequence). J was trimmed by 13 bases and V by 8 bases; bases with no gene match: 9. This CDR3 spans 12 amino acids. CDR3 region: CASSSGTGQQFF. The CDR3 DNA is TGTGCCAGCTCTTCCGGGACAGGGCAACAGTTCTTC.

Concerning this clonotype itself: This could be a read error, since a much larger clone is one nucleotide away. V gene TRBV19 combines with J gene TRBJ2-1; D may be TRBD2 (5 bases). The germline gives CDR1 LNHDA, CDR2 SQIVND (reference sequence). This CDR3 region has 15 residues. The V end lost 4 bases, the J end lost 8 bases, and 18 bases lay between the germline ends. In DNA form, the CDR3 reads TGTGCCAGTAGTACTTGGGGAGAAATCTGGGATGAGCAGTTCTTC. This codes for CASSTWGEIWDEQFF.

The rearrangement links TRBV19 to TRBJ1-1; D is ambiguous. This CDR3 is 14 amino acids long. V gave up 4 bases and J gave up 1 base, with 10 bases separating them. The germline V gene has CDR1 LNHDA and CDR2 SQIVND (reference sequence). CDR3 sequence reads: CASSTLHSNTEAFF. For the CDR3, the DNA is TGTGCCAGTAGTACCCTTCATTCGAACACTGAAGCTTTCTTT.

This clonotype has more than one count but fewer than ten. This chain connects TRBV5-6 to TRBJ2-3; D remains unclear. Trimming removed 3 bases at V and 0 bases at J, with 11 bases between. Germline loops: CDR1 SGHDT, CDR2 YYEEEE. This CDR3 comprises 15 residues. The DNA of the CDR3 is TGTGCCAGCAGCTCCGGAGCCGCCAGCACAGATACGCAGTATTTT. As protein: CASSSGAASTDTQYF.

V and J are TRBV4-3 and TRBJ2-2; D call uncertain. The V end lost 1 base, the J end lost 4 bases, and 7 bases lay between the germline ends. The CDR3 covers 14 residues. The V gene's germline CDR1 is LGHNA and CDR2 YSLEER. The CDR3 is CASSQGTRTGELFF. In DNA, the CDR3 is TGCGCCAGCAGCCAAGGGACCCGCACCGGGGAGCTGTTTTTT.

Only a few counts were recorded for this clonotype. J is TRBJ1-1 and V is TRBV19; 8 bases map to TRBD1. With V trimmed by 5 bases and J by 11 bases, 13 bases remained unmatched. Germline loops: CDR1 LNHDA, CDR2 SQIVND (reference sequence). CDR3 length equals 14 residues. As DNA, the CDR3 is TGTGCCAGTAGTGCCGGACAGGGCCATAATAGTGCTTTCTTT. This gives the protein CASSAGQGHNSAFF.

This clonotype was counted a few times. The chain couples TRBV5-1 to TRBJ2-5; the D is unclear. This CDR3 has 10 residues. V lost 5 bases to trimming and J lost 6 bases, with 5 bases between them. CDR1 SGHRS and CDR2 YFSETQ come from the germline V gene. Here the CDR3 reads CASRVKTQYF. The CDR3 DNA reads as TGCGCCAGCAGAGTCAAGACCCAGTACTTC.

V usage is TRBV6-5 and J usage is TRBJ1-1; D gene ambiguous. Germline assignment: CDR1 MNHEY and CDR2 SVGAGI. V dropped 0 bases and J dropped 7 bases, with 9 bases sitting between them. The CDR3 sequence is 13 residues long. The DNA for the CDR3 is TGTGCCAGCAGTTACTCTGTAACCGGTGAAGCTTTCTTT. Protein product: CASSYSVTGEAFF.

This sequence joins TRBV5-4 and TRBJ1-6; 8 bases align to TRBD1. The CDR3 extends over 18 amino acids. CDR1 is SGHNT and CDR2 is YYREEE in the germline V gene (reference sequence). Trimming at V came to 4 bases and at J to 2 bases, leaving 11 bases not matched to a gene. CDR3 nucleotide sequence: TGTGCCAGCAGCCTCGGGACAGGTCTCGGCGCCTATAATTCACCCCTCCACTTT. Residues: CASSLGTGLGAYNSPLHF.

The rearrangement links TRBV6-8 to TRBJ1-2; D gene uncertain. Germline V gene data show CDR1 as MNHGY and CDR2 as SAAAGT. Trimming cost V 7 bases and J 7 bases, with 16 bases left between them. The CDR3 runs 13 residues. The CDR3 DNA reads TGTGCCAGCACCCCCGGGCCACAGAGTGGCTACACCTTC. Translating gives CASTPGPQSGYTF.

J is TRBJ1-1 and V is TRBV11-2; weak D call: TRBD1 (5 bases). Germline V gene lookup returns CDR1 SGHAT and CDR2 FQNNGV. The CDR3 covers 13 residues. Trimming took off 0 bases at V and 6 bases at J, with 8 bases between the two ends. The CDR3 here is CASSLDRVAEAFF. The CDR3 coding sequence is TGTGCCAGCAGCTTAGACAGGGTTGCTGAAGCTTTCTTT.

This clonotype was counted many times. The chain uses TRBV5-6 and TRBJ2-7; D may be TRBD1 (5 bases). In germline, CDR1 is SGHDT, CDR2 YYEEEE. The CDR3 has 12 residues. V lost 4 bases and J lost 6, with 11 bases in between. CDR3: CASSIGVSEQYV. Here the CDR3 DNA reads TGTGCCAGCAGCATAGGGGTCAGCGAGCAGTACGTC.

This clonotype has a handful of counts. The gene calls are TRBV6-5 and TRBJ2-3; D is perhaps TRBD1 or TRBD2 (6 bases each). CDR1 and CDR2 (germline): MNHEY, SVGAGI. Deletions cut 6 bases from V and 2 bases from J, with 18 bases between. The CDR3 is 16 amino acids. The CDR3 bases are TGTGCCAGCAGGAAGGGATGGGGGGCGTACACAGATACGCAGTATTTT. It is translated as CASRKGWGAYTDTQYF.

This clonotype was observed a few times. The J gene is TRBJ2-1, the V gene TRBV6-1; the D gene is possibly TRBD1 (6 bases). With 6 bases removed from V and 1 base from J, the gap between germline ends came to 19 bases. The CDR3 has 17 amino acids. Germline lookup yields CDR1 MNHNS and CDR2 SASEGT. CDR3 in DNA: TGTGCCAGCAGCCCGGGACCAGGGGATTGGTCCTACAATGAGCAGTTCTTC. Protein sequence: CASSPGPGDWSYNEQFF.

J is TRBJ2-7 and V is TRBV6-6, with 10 bases identical to TRBD2. The length of the CDR3 is 18 residues. Germline V gene lookup returns CDR1 MNHNY and CDR2 SVGAGI (reference sequence). CDR3 in DNA: TGTGTCAGCAGTTACCGGAATAGCGGGGGGCTACTACCTGACGAGCAGTACGTC. This encodes CVSSYRNSGGLLPDEQYV.

This clonotype has a count of ten or more. The rearrangement joins TRBV7-6 to TRBJ2-6; possible D gene TRBD1, 5 bases. V was cut by 0 bases and J by 0 bases, with 15 bases left in between. Per germline, CDR1 SGHVS and CDR2 FNYEAQ. The CDR3 length is 19 residues. The CDR3 DNA sequence: TGTGCCAGCAGCTTAGCTTACGGGCAGGGCTTCTCTGGGGCCAACGTCCTGACTTTC. It encodes CASSLAYGQGFSGANVLTF.

In nucleotides, the CDR3 is TGTGCCACCAGCGGGGACAGGGAGTACCAGCCCCAGCATTTT. Amino acids: CATSGDREYQPQHF. The chain recombines TRBV15 with TRBJ1-5; 9 nucleotides agree with TRBD1. The CDR3 is 14 residues long. Trimming at V came to 5 bases and at J to 7 bases, leaving 6 bases not matched to a gene. Germline V gene data show CDR1 as LNHNV and CDR2 as YYDKDF (reference sequence). The whole variable domain, filled in from reference TRBV15 and TRBJ1-5, reads DAMVIQNPRYQVTQFGKPVTLSCSQTLNHNVMYWYQQKSSQAPKLLFHYYDKDFNNEADTPDNFQSRRPNTSFCFLDIRSPGLGDTAMYLCATSGDREYQPQHFGDGTRLSIL.

This CDR3 reads CASSTRGRGDTQYF. DNA of the CDR3: TGTGCCAGCAGTACTCGGGGGAGGGGAGATACGCAGTATTTT. This chain joins TRBV27 and TRBJ2-3; 7 nucleotides align to TRBD2. This CDR3 has 14 amino acids. Germline CDR1 and CDR2: MNHEY and SMNVEV (reference sequence). J gave up 5 bases and V 5 bases, and 7 bases lay outside the gene matches.